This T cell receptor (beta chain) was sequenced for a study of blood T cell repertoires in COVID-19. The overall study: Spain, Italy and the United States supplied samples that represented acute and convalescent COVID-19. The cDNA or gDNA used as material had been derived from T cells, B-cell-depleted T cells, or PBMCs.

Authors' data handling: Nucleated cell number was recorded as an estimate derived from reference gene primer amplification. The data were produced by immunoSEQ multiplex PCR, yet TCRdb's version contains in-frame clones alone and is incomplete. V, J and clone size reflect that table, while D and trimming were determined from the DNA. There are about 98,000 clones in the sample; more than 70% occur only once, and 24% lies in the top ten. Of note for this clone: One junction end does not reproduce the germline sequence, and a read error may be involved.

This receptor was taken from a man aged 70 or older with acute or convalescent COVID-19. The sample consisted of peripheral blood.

CDR3 sequence reads: CAISESREGFNF. CDR3 nucleotide sequence: TGTGCCATCAGTGAGTCTCGGGAGGGATTTAACTTC. This chain joins TRBV10-3 and TRBJ2-7, with TRBD2 matching over 8 bases. Germline V lookup: CDR1 ENHRY, CDR2 SYGVKD. The CDR3 length is 12 residues.